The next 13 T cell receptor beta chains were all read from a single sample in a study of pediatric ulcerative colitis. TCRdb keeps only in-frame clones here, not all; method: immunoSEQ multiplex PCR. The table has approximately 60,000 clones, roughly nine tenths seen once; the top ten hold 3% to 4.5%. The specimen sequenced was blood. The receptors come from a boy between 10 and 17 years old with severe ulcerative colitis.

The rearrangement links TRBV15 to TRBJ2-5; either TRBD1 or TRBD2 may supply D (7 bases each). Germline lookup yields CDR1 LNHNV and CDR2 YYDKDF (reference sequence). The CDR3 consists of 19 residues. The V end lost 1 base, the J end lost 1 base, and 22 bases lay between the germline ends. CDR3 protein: CATSRATRGGGTRQETQYF. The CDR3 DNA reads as TGTGCCACCAGCAGAGCTACCAGGGGGGGAGGCACACGCCAAGAGACCCAGTACTTC.

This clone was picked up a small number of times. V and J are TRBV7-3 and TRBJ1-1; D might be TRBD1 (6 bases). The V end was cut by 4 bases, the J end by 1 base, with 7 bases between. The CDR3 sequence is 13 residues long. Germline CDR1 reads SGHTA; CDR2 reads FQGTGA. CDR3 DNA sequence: TGTGCCAGCAGCTCGACAGGGAACACTGAAGCTTTCTTT. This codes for CASSSTGNTEAFF.

The CDR3 sequence is CASSLGRDRGPPLHF. The CDR3 coding sequence is TGTGCCAGCAGCTTAGGCCGGGACAGGGGGCCACCCCTCCACTTT. V gene TRBV7-9 combines with J gene TRBJ1-6; 12 bases line up with TRBD1. The V gene's germline CDR1 is SEHNR and CDR2 FQNEAQ (reference sequence). The CDR3 is made up of 15 amino acids. With 1 base clipped from V and 11 bases from J, the junction kept 3 bases outside the gene matches.

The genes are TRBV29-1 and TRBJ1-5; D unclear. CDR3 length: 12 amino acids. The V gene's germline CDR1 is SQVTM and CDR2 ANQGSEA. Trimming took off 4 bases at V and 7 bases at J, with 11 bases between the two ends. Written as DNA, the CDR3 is TGCAGCGTTGGTATAGCGGGGCAGCCCCAGCATTTT. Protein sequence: CSVGIAGQPQHF.

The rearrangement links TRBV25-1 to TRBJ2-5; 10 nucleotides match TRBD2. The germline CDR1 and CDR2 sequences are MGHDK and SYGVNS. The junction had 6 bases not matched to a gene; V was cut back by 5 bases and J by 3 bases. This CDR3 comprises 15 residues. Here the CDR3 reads CASSSSGGAEETQYF. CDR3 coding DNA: TGTGCCAGCAGTTCAAGCGGGGGGGCCGAAGAGACCCAGTACTTC.

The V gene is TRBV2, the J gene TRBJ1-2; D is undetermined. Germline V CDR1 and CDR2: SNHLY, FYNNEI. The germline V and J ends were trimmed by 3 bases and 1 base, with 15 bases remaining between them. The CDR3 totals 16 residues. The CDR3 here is CASSDVPEGSNYGYTF. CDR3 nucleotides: TGTGCCAGCAGTGATGTGCCTGAGGGCAGTAACTATGGCTACACCTTC.

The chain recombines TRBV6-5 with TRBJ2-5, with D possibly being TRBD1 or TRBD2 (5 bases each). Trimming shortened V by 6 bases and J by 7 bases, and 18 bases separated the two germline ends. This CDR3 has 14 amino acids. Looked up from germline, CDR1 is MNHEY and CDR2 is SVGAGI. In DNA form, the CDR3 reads TGTGCCAGCAGCTCCGGACTCCGTGGGGGGACCCAGTACTTC. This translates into CASSSGLRGGTQYF.

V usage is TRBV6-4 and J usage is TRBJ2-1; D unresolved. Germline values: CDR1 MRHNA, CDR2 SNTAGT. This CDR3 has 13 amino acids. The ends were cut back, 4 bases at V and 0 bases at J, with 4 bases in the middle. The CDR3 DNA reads TGTGCCAGCAGTGCTAGCTCCTACAATGAGCAGTTCTTC. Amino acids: CASSASSYNEQFF.

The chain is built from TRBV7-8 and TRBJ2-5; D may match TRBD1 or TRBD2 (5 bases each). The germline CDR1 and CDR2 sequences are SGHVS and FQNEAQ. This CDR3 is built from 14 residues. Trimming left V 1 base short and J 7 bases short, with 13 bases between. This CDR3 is CASSLGFGAPTQYF. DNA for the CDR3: TGTGCCAGCAGCTTAGGTTTCGGGGCCCCGACCCAGTACTTC.

The CDR3 protein is CASSPTPGFNQPQHF. For the CDR3, the DNA is TGTGCCAGCAGCCCTACGCCAGGGTTTAATCAGCCCCAGCATTTT. V is TRBV27 and J is TRBJ1-5; D might be TRBD1 (5 bases). Germline loops: CDR1 MNHEY, CDR2 SMNVEV (reference sequence). The CDR3 extends over 15 amino acids. Trimming pared 6 bases from V and 4 bases from J, leaving 16 bases between.

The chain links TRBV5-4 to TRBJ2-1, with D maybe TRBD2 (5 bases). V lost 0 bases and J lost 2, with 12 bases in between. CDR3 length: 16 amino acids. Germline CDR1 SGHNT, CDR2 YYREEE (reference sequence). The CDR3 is CASSLVPAEAYNEQFF. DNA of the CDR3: TGTGCCAGCAGCTTGGTTCCGGCGGAGGCCTACAATGAGCAGTTCTTC. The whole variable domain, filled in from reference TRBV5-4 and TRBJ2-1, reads ETGVTQSPTHLIKTRGQQVTLRCSSQSGHNTVSWYQQALGQGPQFIFQYYREEENGRGNFPPRFSGLQFPNYSSELNVNALELDDSALYLCASSLVPAEAYNEQFFGPGTRLTVL.

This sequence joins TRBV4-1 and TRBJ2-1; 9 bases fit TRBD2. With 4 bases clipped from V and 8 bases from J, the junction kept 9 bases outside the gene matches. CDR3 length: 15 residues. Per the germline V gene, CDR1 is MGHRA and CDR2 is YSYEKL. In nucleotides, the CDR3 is TGCGCCAGCAGCCTAACCGGGACTAGCTCCGATGAGCAGTTCTTC. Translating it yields CASSLTGTSSDEQFF.

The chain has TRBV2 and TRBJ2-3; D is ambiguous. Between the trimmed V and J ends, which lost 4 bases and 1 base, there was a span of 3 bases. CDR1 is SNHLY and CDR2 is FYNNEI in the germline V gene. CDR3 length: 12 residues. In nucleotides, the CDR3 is TGTGCCAGCAGTGTGGGCACAGATACGCAGTATTTT. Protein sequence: CASSVGTDTQYF.